The present TCR beta chain was sequenced within a study of T-cell reconstitution after alpha-beta-depleted transplantation in children. Preparing the TCRbeta library involved the use of unique molecular identifiers. TCRdb itself ran the PCR reads through MiXCR, one entry per CDR3 protein. Of over 200,000 distinct CDR3 sequences listed, roughly 10% were seen once; the top ten hold about 30%. This clonotype has a handful of counts. Its antigen is not identified. Study-level points and caveats: Among T cells one year after transplant, newly produced cells accounted for most counts and diversity. Recipient T cells and thymic progenitors that survived were the source of the high TCRbeta diversity seen at day 60 in some patients.

The receptor's source is a child less than two years old with acute myeloid leukemia, due to receive a stem cell transplant. The sample here was PBMCs, taken before TCRalphabeta/CD19-depleted stem cell transplant.

The CDR3 sequence is CSASYGTRKQFF. The CDR3 nucleotides read TGCAGTGCTAGCTATGGGACCCGGAAGCAGTTCTTC. V and J are TRBV20-1 and TRBJ2-1, with D tentatively TRBD1 or TRBD2 (5 bases each). This CDR3 is built from 12 residues. The germline CDR1 and CDR2 sequences are DFQATT and SNEGSKA (reference sequence). The V gene lost 3 bases and the J gene lost 11 bases, with 14 bases spanning the gap.